The 17 T cell receptor beta chains presented below share a single source sample, sequenced in a study of blood T cell repertoires in COVID-19. TCRdb's table, derived via immunoSEQ multiplex PCR, lists solely in-frame clones and lacks some. The table lists tens of thousands of clones, roughly 89% of them singletons. Input material: peripheral blood. The receptors stem from a man aged 45-60 years with acute or convalescent COVID-19.

This clone was picked up one time. This chain links TRBV29-1 with TRBJ2-1; 9 bases map to TRBD1. Looked up from germline, CDR1 is SQVTM and CDR2 is ANQGSEA. The CDR3 consists of 15 residues. V trimming: 5 bases; J trimming: 5 bases; junction bases outside the gene matches: 10. The CDR3: CSVRDTGQGHNEQFF. DNA of the CDR3: TGCAGCGTTCGGGACACGGGACAGGGACACAATGAGCAGTTCTTC.

The chain uses TRBV7-9 and TRBJ2-3, with 7 positions matching TRBD1. In germline, CDR1 is SEHNR, CDR2 FQNEAQ (reference sequence). Trimming at V came to 1 base and at J to 2 bases, leaving 6 bases not matched to a gene. This CDR3 is 16 amino acids long. Here the CDR3 reads CASSLGQGLVTDTQYF. The CDR3, as DNA: TGTGCCAGCAGCTTAGGACAGGGCCTTGTCACAGATACGCAGTATTTT.

The chain is built from TRBV9 and TRBJ1-1; unclear D gene. The V end was cut by 4 bases, the J end by 4 bases, with 11 bases between. There are 13 residues in the CDR3. In germline, CDR1 is SGDLS, CDR2 YYNGEE. The CDR3, as DNA: TGTGCCAGCAGCACCCAACCCAGCACTGAAGCTTTCTTT. Translated: CASSTQPSTEAFF.

J is TRBJ1-2 and V is TRBV25-1, with 11 bases identical to TRBD1. This CDR3 region has 16 residues. Germline-derived CDR1 and CDR2 are MGHDK and SYGVNS. The ends lost 5 bases at V and 0 bases at J; junction bases unmatched: 5. In nucleotides, the CDR3 is TGTGCCAGCAGTAACCCGGGACAGGGGGCTAACTATGGCTACACCTTC. It specifies CASSNPGQGANYGYTF.

This rearrangement joins TRBV9 to TRBJ1-2; D is perhaps TRBD1 (5 bases). With 5 bases removed from V and 2 bases from J, the gap between germline ends came to 7 bases. From germline, CDR1 is SGDLS and CDR2 YYNGEE. The CDR3 contains 12 residues. The CDR3 coding sequence is TGTGCCAGCAGACAGGACAACTATGGCTACACCTTC. Protein product: CASRQDNYGYTF.

J is TRBJ2-7 and V is TRBV5-4, with 10 bases identical to TRBD1. Trimming at V came to 4 bases and at J to 2 bases, leaving 6 bases not matched to a gene. CDR3 length equals 15 residues. Per germline, CDR1 SGHNT and CDR2 YYREEE (reference sequence). The CDR3 nucleotides are TGTGCCAGCAGCCTGGGGGGGACAGGGGCCTACGAGCAGTACTTC. Translating gives CASSLGGTGAYEQYF.

The CDR3 coding sequence is TGTGCCAGCAGTTACTCACAGGGAAAGGTCAATCAGCCCCAGCATTTT. This codes for CASSYSQGKVNQPQHF. The V call is TRBV6-6, the J call TRBJ1-5; possible D gene TRBD1, 6 bases. The V end was cut by 0 bases, the J end by 3 bases, with 12 bases between. CDR3 length: 16 amino acids. Per the germline V gene, CDR1 is MNHNY and CDR2 is SVGAGI (reference sequence).

The chain links TRBV24-1 to TRBJ2-5; D remains ambiguous. CDR1 and CDR2 (germline): KGHDR, SFDVKD. The CDR3 extends over 12 amino acids. The V end was cut by 2 bases, the J end by 7 bases, with 7 bases between. CDR3 region: CATSDYGWTQYF. CDR3 coding DNA: TGTGCCACCAGTGATTACGGGTGGACCCAGTACTTC.

The chain uses TRBV18 and TRBJ1-2, with D perhaps TRBD1 (5 bases). V was trimmed by 0 bases and J by 2 bases, leaving 10 bases between them. From germline, CDR1 is KGHSH and CDR2 LQKENI. The length of the CDR3 is 15 residues. Here the CDR3 reads CASSPPVTDNYGYTF. The CDR3 DNA follows: TGTGCCAGCTCACCACCAGTGACAGACAACTATGGCTACACCTTC.

The rearrangement links TRBV3-1 (or the pseudogene TRBV3-2) to TRBJ2-7, with no clear D. Looked up from germline, CDR1 is LGHDT and CDR2 is YNNKEL (reference sequence). V was cut by 0 bases and J by 4 bases, with 4 bases left in between. There are 12 residues in the CDR3. CDR3 loop: CASSQERYEQYF. The CDR3 DNA reads TGTGCCAGCAGCCAAGAACGGTACGAGCAGTACTTC.

V and J are TRBV5-1 and TRBJ1-6; D is undetermined. The germline CDR1 and CDR2 sequences are SGHRS and YFSETQ. V was clipped by 4 bases and J by 1 base, with 15 bases between them. The CDR3 is 17 amino acids. This CDR3 reads CASSAPSGGSYNSPLHF. The CDR3 bases are TGCGCCAGCAGCGCACCCTCCGGAGGGTCCTATAATTCACCCCTCCACTTT.

The rearrangement uses TRBV7-5 and TRBJ2-3; the tabulated D call, TRBD2, remains unverified against the DNA. TRBV7-5 is a pseudogene. The CDR3 contains 21 residues. CDR3 bases: TGTGCCAGAAGCCTAAAATGGGGCTACGGGAGAGGGTACGTTGGCACAGATACGCAGTATTTT. Encoded protein: CARSLKWGYGRGYVGTDTQYF.

V and J are TRBV29-1 and TRBJ2-3; 7 bases are shared with TRBD2. CDR1 and CDR2 (germline): SQVTM, ANQGSEA. This CDR3 has 15 residues. Here the CDR3 DNA reads TGCAGTATATCCTTTAGCGGGCGATACACAGATACGCAGTATTTT. As protein: CSISFSGRYTDTQYF.

The chain links TRBV4-1 to TRBJ1-5, with D uncertain. With 0 bases removed from V and 5 bases from J, the gap between germline ends came to 11 bases. The CDR3 spans 15 residues. CDR1 MGHRA and CDR2 YSYEKL come from the germline V gene. The chain's CDR3 is CASSQEPGTHQPQHF. The DNA of the CDR3 is TGCGCCAGCAGCCAAGAACCAGGAACCCATCAGCCCCAGCATTTT.

With respect to this clone: Other DNA sequences in this sample translate to the same CDR3. V gene TRBV19 combines with J gene TRBJ1-2; D perhaps matches TRBD1 (5 bases). The CDR3 contains 14 residues. The germline gives CDR1 LNHDA, CDR2 SQIVND (reference sequence). V was cut by 9 bases and J by 8 bases, with 22 bases left in between. The CDR3 nucleotides are TGTGCCAGCCGGCTGGGGGGTCTTATGGGGGGCTACACCTTC. Residues: CASRLGGLMGGYTF. Based on the CDR3 plus reference TRBV19 and TRBJ1-2, the full variable domain is DGGITQSPKYLFRKEGQNVTLSCEQNLNHDAMYWYRQDPGQGLRLIYYSQIVNDFQKGDIAEGYSVSREKKESFPLTVTSAQKNPTAFYLCASRLGGLMGGYTFGSGTRLTVV.

V usage is TRBV28 and J usage is TRBJ1-5, with TRBD1 as a possible D gene (6 bases). V lost 5 bases to trimming and J lost 0 bases, with 11 bases between them. Germline CDR1 MDHEN, CDR2 SYDVKM. The CDR3 runs to 15 residues. The CDR3 spells CASSTWTDSNQPQHF. CDR3 DNA: TGTGCCAGCAGTACCTGGACAGATAGCAATCAGCCCCAGCATTTT.

The table lists this clone with a few counts. The chain couples TRBV30 to TRBJ1-1; D remains ambiguous. Trimming shortened V by 4 bases and J by 2 bases, and 11 bases separated the two germline ends. This CDR3 has 13 amino acids. The germline V gene encodes CDR1 GTSNPN and CDR2 SVGIG (reference sequence). Here the CDR3 DNA reads TGTGCCTGGAAGTTGGAACTAAACACTGAAGCTTTCTTT. Protein sequence: CAWKLELNTEAFF.